Following are 20 T cell receptor beta chains from one sample sequenced in a study of T-cell reconstitution after alpha-beta-depleted transplantation in children. Preparing the TCRbeta library involved the use of unique molecular identifiers. In TCRdb, the PCR reads were re-called with MiXCR into one record per CDR3 protein. The data show 200,000 to 250,000 distinct CDR3 sequences, more than 10% seen once. The material was PBMCs from the stem cell graft donor, obtained from the stem cell graft. These receptors all stem from a human donor who donated a stem cell graft to a child with acute lymphoblastic leukemia.

This clonotype was observed many times. The rearrangement links TRBV11-3 to TRBJ2-3, with 7 nucleotides matching TRBD1. CDR1 is SGHNT and CDR2 is YENEEA in the germline V gene. The CDR3 loop spans 14 amino acids. Trimming at V came to 3 bases and at J to 2 bases, leaving 2 bases not matched to a gene. This CDR3 is CASSLTGTTDTQYF. The CDR3 region has the DNA TGTGCCAGCAGCTTGACAGGGACCACAGATACGCAGTATTTT.

There are many counts of this clonotype. The chain joins TRBV28 to TRBJ2-1; no firm D call. The CDR3 sequence is 14 residues long. V lost 0 bases to trimming and J lost 6 bases, with 9 bases between them. CDR1 is MDHEN, CDR2 SYDVKM, per germline. Written as DNA, the CDR3 is TGTGCCAGCAGTTTATGGGGGAAAGTCAATGAGCAGTTCTTC. Amino acid sequence: CASSLWGKVNEQFF.

This clonotype was seen ten or more times. V and J are TRBV4-3 and TRBJ2-1; D is perhaps TRBD2 (6 bases). Germline values: CDR1 LGHNA, CDR2 YSLEER. The CDR3 has 15 residues. V was trimmed by 3 bases and J by 0 bases, leaving 9 bases between them. The CDR3, as DNA: TGCGCCAGCAGCCAGCGGGAAAGCTCCTACAATGAGCAGTTCTTC. This gives the protein CASSQRESSYNEQFF.

This clonotype was observed many times. CDR3 bases: TGTGCCAGCAGCTTAGACAGGACGGCTAGGGCAGATACGCAGTATTTT. Encoded protein: CASSLDRTARADTQYF. The chain joins TRBV7-9 to TRBJ2-3; TRBD1 might be the D (5 bases). Per germline, CDR1 SEHNR and CDR2 FQNEAQ (reference sequence). V lost 1 base and J 4 bases, leaving 15 bases between the germline ends. The CDR3 totals 16 residues.

The sample holds many counts of this clonotype. This chain connects TRBV4-3 to TRBJ1-4, with D hard to call. Trimming took off 3 bases at V and 0 bases at J, with 5 bases between the two ends. The CDR3 has 14 residues. Per germline, CDR1 LGHNA and CDR2 YSLEER. The CDR3 DNA sequence: TGCGCCAGCAGCCATGGGGCAACTAATGAAAAACTGTTTTTT. It translates to CASSHGATNEKLFF.

This clonotype was picked up many times. The chain joins TRBV20-1 to TRBJ2-7; 10 nucleotides match TRBD1. The CDR3 spans 14 residues. Germline CDR1 and CDR2: DFQATT and SNEGSKA (reference sequence). This CDR3 reads CSAIPGTGAYEQYF. Here the CDR3 DNA reads TGCAGCGCGATCCCCGGGACAGGGGCCTACGAGCAGTACTTC.

This clonotype was seen repeatedly, ten times or more. This chain uses TRBV6-2 or TRBV6-3 with TRBJ1-5; D perhaps matches TRBD1 (6 bases). Per germline, CDR1 MNHEY and CDR2 SVGEGT. Trimming left V 2 bases short and J 5 bases short, with 10 bases between. This CDR3 region has 14 residues. The CDR3 DNA sequence: TGTGCCAGCAGTTACAGGGGGACGGATCAGCCCCAGCATTTT. The encoded protein is CASSYRGTDQPQHF.

This clonotype was observed many times. This chain uses TRBV28 with TRBJ2-7, with D possibly matching TRBD1 (5 bases). Germline CDR1 and CDR2: MDHEN and SYDVKM. This CDR3 contains 13 residues. Trimming removed 2 bases at V and 3 bases at J, with 8 bases between. The CDR3 nucleotides are TGTGCCAGCAGTTTAATAGGGGTCTACGAGCAGTACTTC. Translation: CASSLIGVYEQYF.

Many counts were recorded for this clonotype. The chain is built from TRBV28 and TRBJ2-1, with 14 bases fitting TRBD2. This CDR3 comprises 16 residues. CDR1 and CDR2 (germline): MDHEN, SYDVKM. The V and J ends lost 6 bases and 4 bases, in that order; junction bases with no gene match: 5. The CDR3: CASRGTSGSRYNEQFF. CDR3 sequence (DNA): TGTGCCAGCAGAGGGACTAGCGGGAGTCGGTACAATGAGCAGTTCTTC.

This clonotype was picked up many times. The chain recombines TRBV28 with TRBJ2-3, with 8 bases identical to TRBD2. The V gene end was trimmed by 4 bases and the J gene end by 3 bases; junction bases not matched to a gene: 15. The CDR3 is 18 residues long. Germline-derived CDR1 and CDR2 are MDHEN and SYDVKM. This CDR3 is CASSSPIPFGRGTDTQYF. DNA of the CDR3: TGTGCCAGCAGTTCCCCTATCCCTTTCGGGAGGGGGACAGATACGCAGTATTTT.

The chain joins TRBV20-1 to TRBJ2-3; D not resolved. Germline V gives CDR1 DFQATT, CDR2 SNEGSKA (reference sequence). The V end was cut by 3 bases, the J end by 4 bases, with 17 bases between. This CDR3 is built from 15 residues. The chain's CDR3 is CSARIRGVDPDTQYF. CDR3 in DNA: TGCAGTGCTAGGATACGTGGAGTAGATCCAGATACGCAGTATTTT.

This clonotype was detected ten times or more. The chain links TRBV10-3 to TRBJ2-3, with TRBD1 identical over 10 bases. The CDR3 loop spans 15 amino acids. Germline V gene data show CDR1 as ENHRY and CDR2 as SYGVKD. V dropped 10 bases and J dropped 0; count of bases not matched to a gene: 7. The CDR3 loop is CATRGQGSSTDTQYF. The DNA of the CDR3 is TGTGCCACTAGGGGACAGGGGTCTAGCACAGATACGCAGTATTTT.

This clonotype occurred many times. The rearrangement links TRBV3-1 to TRBJ2-6; 12 nucleotides align to TRBD2. V was clipped by 5 bases and J by 0 bases; unmatched bases: 17. The CDR3 covers 22 residues. Looked up from germline, CDR1 is LGHDT and CDR2 is YNNKEL (reference sequence). CDR3: CASSAPLGLAGFLSSGANVLTF. The CDR3 DNA is TGTGCCAGCAGCGCCCCTCTGGGACTAGCGGGCTTCCTGAGCTCTGGGGCCAACGTCCTGACTTTC.

This clonotype has at least ten counts. This rearrangement joins TRBV20-1 to TRBJ2-7, with D maybe TRBD2 (5 bases). The CDR3 has 13 amino acids. V lost 6 bases and J lost 5, with 17 bases in between. CDR1 DFQATT and CDR2 SNEGSKA come from the germline V gene (reference sequence). CDR3 amino acids: CSASGGYGNEQYF. CDR3 bases: TGCAGTGCCAGCGGTGGATACGGAAACGAGCAGTACTTC.

The rearrangement links TRBV19 to TRBJ2-1; D unresolved. Germline CDR1 reads LNHDA; CDR2 reads SQIVND (reference sequence). V was clipped by 1 base and J by 0 bases, with 13 bases between them. This CDR3 region has 17 residues. The CDR3 region is CASSIAFGRSSYNEQFF. The CDR3 DNA reads TGTGCCAGTAGTATAGCTTTTGGCAGGAGCTCCTACAATGAGCAGTTCTTC. The full variable domain, completed using reference TRBV19 and TRBJ2-1, is DGGITQSPKYLFRKEGQNVTLSCEQNLNHDAMYWYRQDPGQGLRLIYYSQIVNDFQKGDIAEGYSVSREKKESFPLTVTSAQKNPTAFYLCASSIAFGRSSYNEQFFGPGTRLTVL.

The table lists this clonotype with many counts. The chain links TRBV7-2 to TRBJ2-7, with TRBD2 identical over 10 bases. The CDR3 runs to 15 residues. V lost 2 bases and J lost 5; bases outside the gene matches: 6. CDR1 is SGHTA, CDR2 FQGNSA, per germline. The CDR3 sequence is CASSLFSAGGDEQYF. As DNA, the CDR3 is TGTGCCAGCAGCTTATTTTCAGCGGGGGGGGACGAGCAGTACTTC.

This clonotype was seen many times. CDR3: CASSYSTPRAGFTDTQYF. CDR3 coding DNA: TGTGCCAGCAGTTACTCGACCCCCCGAGCGGGATTCACAGATACGCAGTATTTT. This rearrangement joins TRBV6-5 to TRBJ2-3; 7 bases fit TRBD2. The J segment lost 2 bases and the V segment lost 0 bases, leaving 11 bases of the junction unmatched. Germline lookup yields CDR1 MNHEY and CDR2 SVGAGI. The length of the CDR3 is 18 residues.

In this sample, this clonotype turned up many times. This chain joins TRBV20-1 and TRBJ2-7, with a possible D match to TRBD1 (6 bases). This CDR3 is 15 amino acids long. V lost 3 bases to trimming and J lost 0 bases, with 15 bases between them. Germline values: CDR1 DFQATT, CDR2 SNEGSKA (reference sequence). The CDR3 sequence: CSASLPADSSYEQYF. Here the CDR3 DNA reads TGCAGTGCTAGTTTACCGGCGGACAGCTCCTACGAGCAGTACTTC.

In regard to this clonotype: A much larger clone lies one base from this, so it may be a read error. The chain is built from TRBV5-1 and TRBJ1-2; TRBD1 might be the D (5 bases). With 3 bases removed from V and 6 bases from J, the gap between germline ends came to 18 bases. The germline gives CDR1 SGHRS, CDR2 YFSETQ. This CDR3 is 15 amino acids long. The CDR3 sequence: CASSYSGPGTNGYTF. CDR3 sequence (DNA): TGCGCCAGCAGCTACTCCGGGCCAGGGACCAATGGCTACACCTTC. Full variable domain (rest looked up from reference TRBV5-1 and TRBJ1-2): KAGVTQTPRYLIKTRGQQVTLSCSPISGHRSVSWYQQTPGQGLQFLFEYFSETQRNKGNFPGRFSGRQFSNSRSEMNVSTLELGDSALYLCASSYSGPGTNGYTFGSGTRLTVV.

This clonotype has a count of ten or more. This chain uses TRBV20-1 with TRBJ1-1, with D unresolved. This CDR3 region has 11 residues. Germline CDR1 is DFQATT and CDR2 is SNEGSKA (reference sequence). V was shortened by 0 bases and J by 10 bases, with 9 bases between the two germline ends. The CDR3 DNA sequence: TGCAGTGCTAGAGACGACGGTGGAGCTTTCTTT. Translating gives CSARDDGGAFF.